These 15 T cell receptor beta chains were sequenced from one sample in a study of OX40 agonist ivuxolimab in advanced cancers. TCRdb's copy holds only in-frame clones and misses some; the assay was immunoSEQ multiplex PCR. The repertoire has more than 60,000 clones, around nine tenths of them found once; the top ten carry just under 0.25%. Sequencing used CD4+ or CD8+ T cells sorted from blood, obtained in a trial of the OX40 agonist ivuxolimab. These receptors originate from an adult with an advanced solid tumor such as melanoma, head and neck, liver or kidney cancer.

The chain is built from TRBV28 and TRBJ2-4; 11 nucleotides align to TRBD2. This CDR3 is built from 18 residues. The V and J ends lost 6 bases and 7 bases, in that order; junction bases with no gene match: 17. The V gene's germline CDR1 is MDHEN and CDR2 SYDVKM. CDR3 nucleotide sequence: TGTGCCAGCAGCGCAACTAGCGGGAGTTCATGGGGTTTTAACATTCAGTACTTC. Amino acids: CASSATSGSSWGFNIQYF.

This chain uses TRBV7-6 with TRBJ1-1, with 8 bases matching TRBD1. This CDR3 region has 15 residues. Germline lookup yields CDR1 SGHVS and CDR2 FNYEAQ. Trimming removed 5 bases from V and 5 bases from J; junction bases left unmatched: 10. CDR3 residues: CASSLRQGTGTEAFF. CDR3 DNA sequence: TGTGCCAGCAGCCTCCGACAGGGGACGGGTACTGAAGCTTTCTTT.

The chain is built from TRBV9 and TRBJ2-5; D possibly uses TRBD1 or TRBD2 (7 bases each). Trimming left V 4 bases short and J 4 bases short, with 14 bases between. Germline CDR1 reads SGDLS; CDR2 reads YYNGEE. The length of the CDR3 is 14 residues. For the CDR3, the DNA is TGTGCCAGCAGCCAGGGGGGGGCCGGAGAGACCCAGTACTTC. Amino acids: CASSQGGAGETQYF.

Written as DNA, the CDR3 is TGTGCCAGCTCAATCTTAGAACCGTCGAACACCGGGGAGCTGTTTTTT. Translation: CASSILEPSNTGELFF. The chain joins TRBV18 to TRBJ2-2; D gene uncertain. Trimming shortened V by 5 bases and J by 0 bases, and 13 bases separated the two germline ends. Germline CDR1 and CDR2: KGHSH and LQKENI. The CDR3 consists of 16 residues.

This sequence joins TRBV28 and TRBJ2-5; D is uncertain. Looked up from germline, CDR1 is MDHEN and CDR2 is SYDVKM. There are 14 residues in the CDR3. V dropped 3 bases and J dropped 2 bases, with 10 bases sitting between them. The CDR3 is CASSFYGWQETQYF. In nucleotides, the CDR3 is TGTGCCAGCAGTTTTTATGGGTGGCAAGAGACCCAGTACTTC.

The J gene is TRBJ2-7, the V gene TRBV11-3; D not resolved. Trimming removed 2 bases from V and 2 bases from J, with 10 bases in between. CDR1 and CDR2 (germline): SGHNT, YENEEA. The CDR3 has 14 amino acids. CDR3 coding DNA: TGTGCCAGCAGCTTATTGGCGACAACCTACGAGCAGTACTTC. Translated: CASSLLATTYEQYF.

A single count supports this clone. The chain recombines TRBV6-1 with TRBJ2-7; D ambiguous. Germline CDR1 and CDR2: MNHNS and SASEGT. This CDR3 has 14 residues. Trimming removed 2 bases at V and 1 base at J, with 9 bases between. CDR3 sequence reads: CASSENGVSYEQYF. The CDR3 DNA sequence: TGTGCCAGCAGTGAAAATGGGGTTTCCTACGAGCAGTACTTC.

The chain links TRBV27 to TRBJ2-3; TRBD2 agrees at 8 bases. This CDR3 is built from 16 residues. Germline V gives CDR1 MNHEY, CDR2 SMNVEV (reference sequence). The V gene end was trimmed by 6 bases and the J gene end by 3 bases; junction bases not matched to a gene: 11. CDR3 residues: CASSPSGRGITDTQYF. The CDR3 DNA is TGTGCCAGCAGCCCAAGCGGGAGAGGTATAACAGATACGCAGTATTTT.

Only one count was recorded for this clone. This chain links TRBV28 with TRBJ1-1; TRBD1 agrees at 8 bases. CDR1 MDHEN and CDR2 SYDVKM come from the germline V gene. The V gene end was trimmed by 2 bases and the J gene end by 10 bases; junction bases not matched to a gene: 6. CDR3 size: 13 residues. CDR3 nucleotide sequence: TGTGCCAGCAGTTTAAACAGGGGGTTCTCAGCTTTCTTT. Amino acid sequence: CASSLNRGFSAFF.

This rearrangement joins TRBV28 to TRBJ1-2; D is unclear. Trimming shortened V by 5 bases and J by 5 bases, and 18 bases separated the two germline ends. This CDR3 is built from 15 residues. Germline V CDR1 and CDR2: MDHEN, SYDVKM. The CDR3 reads CASSPNTQEIYGYTF. The DNA of the CDR3 is TGTGCCAGCAGTCCTAATACCCAGGAAATATATGGCTACACCTTC.

The chain employs TRBV6-6 and TRBJ2-7; 10 bases agree with TRBD1. The V and J ends lost 0 bases and 3 bases, in that order; junction bases with no gene match: 2. This CDR3 has 15 amino acids. From germline, CDR1 is MNHNY and CDR2 SVGAGI (reference sequence). The CDR3 sequence: CASSYSWTGGYEQYF. The DNA for the CDR3 is TGTGCCAGCAGTTACTCGTGGACAGGGGGCTACGAGCAGTACTTC.

V is TRBV5-4 and J is TRBJ2-2; 12 bases map to TRBD2. Germline values: CDR1 SGHNT, CDR2 YYREEE (reference sequence). V gave up 1 base and J gave up 6 bases; unmatched junction bases: 4. The CDR3 runs 16 residues. CDR3: CASSLLAGGQPGELFF. In DNA form, the CDR3 reads TGTGCCAGCAGCTTGCTAGCGGGAGGGCAACCCGGGGAGCTGTTTTTT. Using reference TRBV5-4 and TRBJ2-2 for the parts outside the CDR3, the full variable domain is ETGVTQSPTHLIKTRGQQVTLRCSSQSGHNTVSWYQQALGQGPQFIFQYYREEENGRGNFPPRFSGLQFPNYSSELNVNALELDDSALYLCASSLLAGGQPGELFFGEGSRLTVL.

This clone was seen only once. The chain has TRBV11-2 and TRBJ1-1; 7 nucleotides line up with TRBD1. The CDR3 covers 13 residues. With 2 bases clipped from V and 5 bases from J, the junction kept 2 bases outside the gene matches. CDR1 is SGHAT, CDR2 FQNNGV, per germline. The CDR3 loop is CASSLRQGTEAFF. The CDR3 DNA is TGTGCCAGCAGCTTACGACAGGGAACTGAAGCTTTCTTT.

Here the CDR3 DNA reads TGTGCCAGCAGCGGGAGCCAAGAGACCCAGTACTTC. Encoded protein: CASSGSQETQYF. The chain couples TRBV7-9 to TRBJ2-5; maybe TRBD2 (5 bases). Germline CDR1 reads SEHNR; CDR2 reads FQNEAQ (reference sequence). The length of the CDR3 is 12 residues. V dropped 5 bases and J dropped 1 base, with 5 bases sitting between them.

The chain uses TRBV28 and TRBJ1-2, with D perhaps matching TRBD1 (5 bases). Germline V gene lookup returns CDR1 MDHEN and CDR2 SYDVKM. Trimming took 5 bases from V and 6 from J, leaving 19 bases between them. The CDR3 is 15 residues long. The CDR3 here is CASSLAGAEGHGYTF. Written as DNA, the CDR3 is TGTGCCAGCAGTCTTGCCGGGGCCGAGGGGCATGGCTACACCTTC.